These T cell receptor beta chains were read from a single sample in a study of response to subunit inactivated influenza vaccine. One entry per CDR3 protein results from TCRdb running MiXCR on the RT-PCR reads. The sample includes roughly 780,000 distinct CDR3 sequences, around 20% of them seen just once. The sequencing here drew on PBMCs from blood, taken more than 4 days after vaccination. All receptors come from a man aged 50 to 60 who received an inactivated influenza vaccine. Each CDR3 is given with its conserved first and last residue. Fields, in order: V gene, CDR3 length, D gene, clone size, J gene, CDR3 protein, CDR3 DNA. D genes are given only for firm matches. The listing skips clone size in some rows; elsewhere it reads once, few, many or a size class.

>TRBV6-2/TRBV6-3|14|-|few|TRBJ1-1
CASTSVRVNTEAFF
TGTGCCAGCACTTCAGTCAGGGTGAACACTGAAGCTTTCTTT
>TRBV5-1|15|-|many|TRBJ1-2
CASSPNPQGNYGYTF
TGCGCCAGCAGCCCCAACCCCCAGGGGAACTATGGCTACACCTTC
>TRBV20-1|13|-|few|TRBJ2-3
CSATSPGPDTQYF
TGCAGTGCTACCTCCCCTGGACCTGACACGCAGTATTTT
>TRBV12-3/TRBV12-4|16|-|-|TRBJ2-1
CASSLRVRRGLDEQFF
TGTGCCAGCAGTTTAAGGGTTCGACGGGGTCTCGATGAGCAGTTCTTC
>TRBV9|16|TRBD2|many|TRBJ2-1
CASSGGTSGRAEEQFF
TGTGCCAGCAGCGGGGGGACTAGCGGGAGGGCGGAAGAGCAGTTCTTC
>TRBV6-1|14|TRBD1|many|TRBJ2-3
CASMDRGRTDTQYF
TGTGCCAGCATGGACAGGGGGCGGACAGATACGCAGTATTTT
>TRBV7-2|14|-|few|TRBJ1-1
CASSRSLEGLNAFF
TGTGCCAGCAGCCGTTCGCTTGAGGGGTTAAATGCTTTCTTT
>TRBV9|15|-|few|TRBJ1-1
CASSVDQGTGTEAFF
TGTGCCAGCAGCGTTGACCAGGGTACTGGCACTGAAGCTTTCTTT
>TRBV12-5|17|TRBD1|-|TRBJ2-5
CASGFLSRARGRVTQYF
TGTGCTAGTGGTTTCCTAAGTCGCGCCAGGGGGCGCGTGACCCAGTACTTC
>TRBV6-1|16|TRBD2|-|TRBJ2-3
CASSQPSGGPADTQYF
TGTGCCAGCAGTCAACCAAGCGGGGGGCCCGCAGATACGCAGTATTTT
>TRBV7-8|14|-|-|TRBJ1-4
CASSPQGLDEKLFF
TGTGCCAGCAGCCCCCAGGGGTTAGATGAAAAACTGTTTTTT
>TRBV5-1|17|-|-|TRBJ2-2
CASSLPPDGANTGELFF
TGCGCCAGCAGCTTGCCCCCGGATGGGGCGAACACCGGGGAGCTGTTTTTT
>TRBV27|18|TRBD1|-|TRBJ2-7
CASSISWGQGARTYEQYF
TGTGCCAGCAGTATATCGTGGGGACAGGGGGCGCGGACCTACGAGCAGTACTTC
>TRBV27|16|-|few|TRBJ2-1
CASSLYSGRRYNEQFF
TGTGCCAGCAGTCTGTACTCGGGACGGAGATACAATGAGCAGTTCTTC
>TRBV29-1|14|TRBD2|few|TRBJ2-7
CSVVLAGEVYEQYF
TGCAGCGTTGTCCTAGCGGGAGAGGTTTACGAGCAGTACTTC
>TRBV4-2|15|-|-|TRBJ2-3
CASSQEGTRTDTQYF
TGTGCCAGCAGCCAAGAGGGGACGAGGACAGATACGCAGTATTTT
>TRBV7-2|12|-|few|TRBJ2-5
CASSKNRETQYF
TGTGCCAGCAGTAAAAACCGAGAGACCCAGTACTTC
>TRBV7-9|14|TRBD1|few|TRBJ2-5
CASSWTGSQETQYF
TGTGCCAGCAGCTGGACAGGGTCCCAAGAGACCCAGTACTTC
>TRBV12-3/TRBV12-4|16|TRBD1|-|TRBJ2-5
CASSPGTGEAWETQYF
TGTGCCAGCAGTCCCGGGACAGGGGAGGCTTGGGAGACCCAGTACTTC
>TRBV20-1|13|TRBD1|many|TRBJ1-1
CSGPDRGYTEAFF
TGCAGTGGCCCGGACAGGGGGTACACTGAAGCTTTCTTT
>TRBV11-2|18|TRBD2|few|TRBJ2-1
CASSLTGLAGAAYNEQFF
TGTGCCAGCAGCTTGACGGGACTAGCGGGAGCGGCTTACAATGAGCAGTTCTTC
>TRBV4-3|19|TRBD2|few|TRBJ2-1
CASSHPPSGLAGPYHEQFF
TGCGCCAGCAGCCACCCTCCCTCGGGACTAGCGGGCCCCTACCATGAGCAGTTCTTC
>TRBV18|15|TRBD1|few|TRBJ1-4
CASSPQTGRAKRLFF
TGTGCCAGCTCACCACAGACAGGGAGGGCGAAAAGGCTGTTTTTT
>TRBV12-3/TRBV12-4|15|-|few|TRBJ2-6
CASTPRVAGANVLTF
TGTGCCAGCACTCCGCGTGTTGCTGGGGCCAACGTCCTGACTTTC
>TRBV20-1|16|-|many|TRBJ1-5
CSARESGAGFNQPQHF
TGCAGTGCCAGGGAGTCTGGGGCAGGTTTCAATCAGCCCCAGCATTTT
>TRBV15|15|-|few|TRBJ2-5
CATSRDLSVQETQYF
TGTGCCACCAGCAGAGATCTCTCAGTCCAAGAGACCCAGTACTTC
>TRBV12-3/TRBV12-4|14|-|-|TRBJ1-1
CASSRGMGHTEAFF
TGTGCCAGCAGTAGGGGGATGGGGCACACTGAAGCTTTCTTT
>TRBV29-1|17|TRBD2|-|TRBJ2-7
CSVTGTSGSKGNYEQYF
TGCAGCGTAACCGGGACTAGCGGGAGTAAGGGGAACTACGAGCAGTACTTC
>TRBV10-3|16|TRBD2|few|TRBJ2-3
CAISELPAGVGYTQYF
TGTGCCATCAGTGAGCTACCAGCGGGAGTTGGATATACGCAGTATTTT
>TRBV4-3|15|-|-|TRBJ1-4
CASSQEDFRNEKLFF
TGCGCCAGCAGCCAAGAGGACTTCCGTAATGAAAAACTGTTTTTT
>TRBV27|18|-|-|TRBJ2-2
CASSPIPGASGNTGELFF
TGTGCCAGCAGTCCGATCCCCGGCGCCAGCGGAAACACCGGGGAGCTGTTTTTT
>TRBV11-2|14|-|few|TRBJ2-2
CASRQPGGTGELFF
TGTGCCAGCAGACAACCAGGAGGCACCGGGGAGCTGTTTTTT
>TRBV4-2|16|-|-|TRBJ2-3
CASSRDYRAQQDTQYF
TGTGCCAGCAGCCGAGACTATAGGGCACAACAAGATACGCAGTATTTT
>TRBV20-1|14|TRBD2|few|TRBJ2-1
CSAKGTSSYNEQFF
TGCAGTGCCAAAGGGACTAGCTCCTACAATGAGCAGTTCTTC
>TRBV25-1|14|-|few|TRBJ1-2
CASSERRSPGGYTF
TGTGCCAGCAGTGAACGGCGCTCCCCGGGAGGCTACACCTTC
>TRBV27|17|TRBD2|many|TRBJ2-3
CASRPTPGRGVTDTQYF
TGTGCCAGCAGACCTACTCCGGGGCGGGGGGTCACAGATACGCAGTATTTT
>TRBV20-1|16|-|few|TRBJ1-5
CSARDPTGLRAQPQHF
TGCAGTGCTAGAGATCCGACGGGATTAAGGGCACAGCCCCAGCATTTT
>TRBV20-1|12|-|many|TRBJ2-5
CSARMGQETQYF
TGCAGTGCTAGAATGGGTCAAGAGACCCAGTACTTC
>TRBV6-2/TRBV6-3|15|-|few|TRBJ1-5
CASSFFGQGNQPQHF
-
>TRBV18|15|-|-|TRBJ2-2
CASSRSTANTGELFF
TGTGCCAGCTCCCGCAGTACAGCGAACACCGGGGAGCTGTTTTTT
>TRBV27|13|-|many|TRBJ2-7
CASSLSGGYEQYF
TGTGCCAGCAGTTTATCCGGGGGTTACGAGCAGTACTTC
>TRBV4-1|16|-|few|TRBJ2-2
CASSQEGDLGTGELFF
TGCGCCAGCAGCCAAGAGGGGGACCTTGGCACCGGGGAGCTGTTTTTT
>TRBV10-3|18|TRBD2|many|TRBJ2-2
CAIRTVDGRAWDTGELFF
TGTGCCATCAGGACCGTCGACGGGAGGGCCTGGGACACCGGGGAGCTGTTTTTT
>TRBV18|14|TRBD1|few|TRBJ2-2
CASSQDRGTGELFF
TGTGCCAGCTCGCAAGACAGGGGCACCGGGGAGCTGTTTTTT
>TRBV28|15|TRBD1|few|TRBJ1-2
CASSLGTGGQYGYTF
TGTGCCAGCAGTTTAGGGACAGGGGGCCAGTATGGCTACACCTTC
>TRBV5-1|17|-|few|TRBJ1-2
CASSLEPRGGLLGGYTF
TGCGCCAGCAGCTTGGAACCCCGAGGGGGACTGCTTGGAGGCTACACCTTC
>TRBV20-1|14|-|few|TRBJ2-3
CSAQQGDETDTQYF
TGCAGTGCCCAACAGGGAGATGAGACAGATACGCAGTATTTT
>TRBV7-9|16|-|-|TRBJ2-4
CASSLSPADAKNIQYF
TGTGCCAGCAGCTTAAGCCCGGCGGATGCCAAAAACATTCAGTACTTC
>TRBV4-3|15|-|-|TRBJ2-5
CASSQGTGRSETQYF
TGCGCCAGCAGCCAAGGCACAGGGAGAAGTGAGACCCAGTACTTC
>TRBV5-1|16|-|few|TRBJ1-6
CASSLAPSQGNSPLHF
TGCGCCAGCAGCTTGGCCCCCAGTCAGGGGAATTCACCCCTCCACTTT
>TRBV20-1|13|-|many|TRBJ2-3
CSARNRHRDTQYF
TGCAGTGCTAGAAATCGACACAGGGATACGCAGTATTTT
>TRBV19|14|-|few|TRBJ2-1
CASSPRWDLPEQFF
TGTGCCAGTAGTCCCCGTTGGGACCTCCCAGAGCAGTTCTTC